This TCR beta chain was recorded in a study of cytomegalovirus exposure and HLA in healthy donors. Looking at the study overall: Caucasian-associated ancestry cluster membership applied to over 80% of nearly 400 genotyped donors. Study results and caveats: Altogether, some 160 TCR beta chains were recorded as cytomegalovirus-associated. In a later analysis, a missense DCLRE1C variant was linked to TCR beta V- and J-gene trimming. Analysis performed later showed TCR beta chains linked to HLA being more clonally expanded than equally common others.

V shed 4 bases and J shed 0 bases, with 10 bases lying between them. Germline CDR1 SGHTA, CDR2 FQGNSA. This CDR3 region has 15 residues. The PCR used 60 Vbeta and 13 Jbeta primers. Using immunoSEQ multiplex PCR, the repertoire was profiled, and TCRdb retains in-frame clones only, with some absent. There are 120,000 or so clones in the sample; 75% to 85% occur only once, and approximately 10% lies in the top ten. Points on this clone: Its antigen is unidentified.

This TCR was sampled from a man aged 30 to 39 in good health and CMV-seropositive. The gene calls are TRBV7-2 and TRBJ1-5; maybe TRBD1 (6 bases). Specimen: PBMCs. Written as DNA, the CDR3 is TGTGCCAGCAGCTCCACAGGGATTAGCAATCAGCCCCAGCATTTT. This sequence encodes CASSSTGISNQPQHF. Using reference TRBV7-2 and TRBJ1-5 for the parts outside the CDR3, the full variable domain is GAGVSQSPSNKVTEKGKDVELRCDPISGHTALYWYRQSLGQGLEFLIYFQGNSAPDKSGLPSDRFSAERTGGSVSTLTIQRTQQEDSAVYLCASSSTGISNQPQHFGDGTRLSIL.